This T cell receptor (beta chain) originates from a study of PD-1 blockade in mismatch repair-deficient tumors. The length of the CDR3 is 13 residues. Trimming pared 1 base from V and 6 bases from J, leaving 9 bases between. From germline, CDR1 is SGHTA and CDR2 FQGNSA. Overall study results and limits: Rapid post-treatment expansion, then contraction, generally preceding radiologic response, marked tumor-resident clones.

Turning to this clone: The antigen remains undetermined.

Sequencing used immunoSEQ multiplex PCR; TCRdb keeps in-frame clones, though not all of them. Of 15,000 or so clones in the sample, 75% to 85% were seen once. The V call is TRBV7-2, the J call TRBJ1-2; D remains ambiguous. Source: PBMCs, taken approximately 14 weeks after starting pembrolizumab. The TCR sequence derives from an adult with mismatch repair-deficient cancer. CDR3 nucleotides: TGTGCCAGCAGCTTAGTCCCCACAGATGGCTACACCTTC. Protein: CASSLVPTDGYTF.